This T cell receptor (beta chain) emerged from a study of stem cell transplantation in POMP-related autoinflammatory disease. Study as a whole: Impaired MHC class I-dependent CD8+ differentiation was hypothesized from defective thymoproteasomes.

In germline, CDR1 is MNHEY, CDR2 SMNVEV (reference sequence). V dropped 3 bases and J dropped 1 base, with 8 bases sitting between them. The CDR3 is made up of 14 amino acids. PRAID combined immunodeficiency and autoinflammation. Study outcomes and limitations: PRAID patients trended toward lower TRB diversity and higher clonality in all analyzed T-cell subsets.

Here immunoSEQ multiplex PCR was the method, and the copy in TCRdb shows in-frame clones only, minus some. Of tens of thousands of clones listed, approximately 91% are singletons. The table lists this clone with a count of one. The target antigen is unknown. V gene TRBV27 combines with J gene TRBJ2-3; D call uncertain. This TCR came from a human patient with POMP-related autoinflammation and immune dysregulation (PRAID). Some T cells may originate from the graft donor. This specimen was CD4+ T cells from PBMCs, taken after stem cell transplantation. The CDR3 loop is CASSLAFGTDTQYF. The DNA of the CDR3 is TGTGCCAGCAGTTTGGCTTTCGGCACAGATACGCAGTATTTT.